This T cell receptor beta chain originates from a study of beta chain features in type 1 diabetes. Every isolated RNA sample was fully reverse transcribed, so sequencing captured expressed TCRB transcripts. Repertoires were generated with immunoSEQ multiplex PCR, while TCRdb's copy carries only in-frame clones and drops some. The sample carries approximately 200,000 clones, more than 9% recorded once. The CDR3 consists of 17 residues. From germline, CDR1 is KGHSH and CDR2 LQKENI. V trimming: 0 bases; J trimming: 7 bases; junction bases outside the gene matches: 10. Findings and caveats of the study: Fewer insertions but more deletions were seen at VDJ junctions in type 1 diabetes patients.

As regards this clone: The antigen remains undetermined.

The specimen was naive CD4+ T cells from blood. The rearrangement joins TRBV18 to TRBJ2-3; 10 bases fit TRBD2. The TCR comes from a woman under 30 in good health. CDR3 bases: TGTGCCAGCTCACCACCGCCCCTAGCGGGGGCCCCCAATACGCAGTATTTT. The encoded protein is CASSPPPLAGAPNTQYF. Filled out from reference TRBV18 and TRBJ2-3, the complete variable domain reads NAGVMQNPRHLVRRRGQEARLRCSPMKGHSHVYWYRQLPEEGLKFMVYLQKENIIDESGMPKERFSAEFPKEGPSILRIQQVVRGDSAAYFCASSPPPLAGAPNTQYFGPGTRLTVL.